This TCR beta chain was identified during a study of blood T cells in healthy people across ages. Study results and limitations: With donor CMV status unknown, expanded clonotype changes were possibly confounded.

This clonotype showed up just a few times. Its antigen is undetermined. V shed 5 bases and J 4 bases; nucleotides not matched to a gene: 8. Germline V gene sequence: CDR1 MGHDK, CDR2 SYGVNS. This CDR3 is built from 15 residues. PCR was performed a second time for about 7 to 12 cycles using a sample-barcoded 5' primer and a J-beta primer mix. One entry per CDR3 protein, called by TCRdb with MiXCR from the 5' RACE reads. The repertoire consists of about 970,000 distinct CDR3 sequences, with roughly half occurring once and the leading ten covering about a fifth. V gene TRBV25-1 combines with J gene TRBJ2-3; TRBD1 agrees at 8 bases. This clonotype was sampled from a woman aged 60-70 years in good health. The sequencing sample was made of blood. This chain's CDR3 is CASSFRDRGADTQYF. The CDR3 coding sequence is TGTGCCAGCAGTTTTCGCGACAGGGGCGCAGATACGCAGTATTTT. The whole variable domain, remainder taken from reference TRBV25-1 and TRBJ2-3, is EADIYQTPRYLVIGTGKKITLECSQTMGHDKMYWYQQDPGMELHLIHYSYGVNSTEKGDLSSESTVSRIRTEHFPLTLESARPSHTSQYLCASSFRDRGADTQYFGPGTRLTVL.